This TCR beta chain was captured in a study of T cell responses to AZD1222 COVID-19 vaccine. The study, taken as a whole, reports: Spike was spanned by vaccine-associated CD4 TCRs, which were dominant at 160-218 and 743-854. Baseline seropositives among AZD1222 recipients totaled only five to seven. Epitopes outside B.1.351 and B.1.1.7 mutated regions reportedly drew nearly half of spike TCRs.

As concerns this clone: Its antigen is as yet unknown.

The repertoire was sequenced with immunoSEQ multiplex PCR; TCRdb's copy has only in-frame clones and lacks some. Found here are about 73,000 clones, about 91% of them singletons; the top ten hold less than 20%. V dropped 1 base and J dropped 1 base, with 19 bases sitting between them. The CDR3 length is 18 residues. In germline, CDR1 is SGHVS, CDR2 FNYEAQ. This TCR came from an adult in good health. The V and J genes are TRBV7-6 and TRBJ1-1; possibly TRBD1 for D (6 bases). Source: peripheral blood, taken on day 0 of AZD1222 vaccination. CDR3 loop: CASSLGLSAGARNTEAFF. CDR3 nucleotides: TGTGCCAGCAGCTTAGGACTCTCGGCAGGGGCCCGGAACACTGAAGCTTTCTTT.